Detailed here is one T cell receptor (beta chain). The antigen it binds to is not known. There are no base qualities to consult, and no much larger clone falls within one base. An Illumina MiSeq was used to sequence the TCRbeta libraries, yielding an average of approximately 41,000 productive templates per sample. Multiplex PCR amplification was used to generate TCRbeta CDR3 libraries with the immunoSEQ assay. Per the authors' processing: Repertoire diversity was calculated as previously defined, and values close to 0 indicated extremely monoclonal samples. TCRdb carries this immuneACCESS record with in-frame sequences only. Its versions omit some clonotypes, under half of them owing to an unresolved V gene in the studies checked, with the rest unexplained. From that table come the V and J calls and clone size; the DNA was used to work out D and trimming. The sample profile shows approximately 30,000 clones; over 60% of them were found once. The top ten clonotypes cover roughly 30% of the sample.

The germline V end is reduced by 3 bases and the J end by 9 bases; junction bases left unmatched: 14. Inclusive of the bounding cysteine and phenylalanine, the CDR3 is 18 residues long. Kept here is only the CDR3 DNA, which spans 54 bases and is read in frame from base 1. The germline V gene provides CDR1 KGHSH and CDR2 LQKENI. The data stem from a study of STAT3 mutations in large granular lymphocyte leukemia (dated by TCRdb to between 2018 and 2021). Concerning the study at large: Canonical activating STAT3 mutations were detected in roughly half of the longitudinally sequenced T-LGLL patients. More than half of T-LGLL patients received one or more immunosuppressive therapy regimens, with hematologic response in about 36% of those treated. Patients with T-cell large granular lymphocyte leukemia underwent serial deep sequencing of TCRbeta CDR3 and STAT3 to reconstruct clonal hierarchy and dynamics. From an initial cohort of roughly 190 LGL patients, around 17 representative T-LGLL cases were picked for longitudinal TCRbeta and STAT3 sequencing. As controls, the study also included longitudinal sequencing of a couple of patients with natural killer LGL leukemia. Patients were sequenced at approximately 4.4 time points on average, with the number of samplings per patient ranging from 2 to 8.

The paper as a whole reports these results and caveats: Variable intervals between samplings and differing treatment regimens complicated linking therapy response to changes in TCR clonal burden. TCR clonotype switching after therapy was seen in about 35% of the 18 patients, with all newly emerging clones being STAT3 wild type. All T-LGLL patients had at least one immunodominant TCRbeta clonotype, and roughly half had multiple immunodominant subclonotypes. Because no samples were available when a clone first appeared, clonal expansion was inferred from samplings taken at other points. Several patients had a dominant TCR clone burden greater than the STAT3 mutant burden, which suggests that the STAT3 mutation arose secondarily within a clone that had already expanded. Persisting codominant clonotypes in some patients meant a small but highly pathogenic clone may have been missed.

The same DNA, extracted from blood mononuclear cells, served for both TCR sequencing and STAT3 sequencing. The chain links TRBV18 with TRBJ2-1; 13 middle bases align to TRBD2. The sequenced material came from peripheral blood mononuclear cells. The sequence derives from a woman aged 45-60 years with T-cell large granular lymphocyte leukemia. Some clones in this sample may be carry-over from other donors' samples. The age is the age at diagnosis. The CDR3: CASSPLAGTSGNLGEQFF. The DNA sequence is given as TGTGCCAGCTCACCTTTGGCCGGGACTAGCGGGAATCTCGGTGAGCAGTTCTTC. The CDR3, completed at both ends by the reference TRBV18 and TRBJ2-1 genes, gives the full variable domain NAGVMQNPRHLVRRRGQEARLRCSPMKGHSHVYWYRQLPEEGLKFMVYLQKENIIDESGMPKERFSAEFPKEGPSILRIQQVVRGDSAAYFCASSPLAGTSGNLGEQFFGPGTRLTVL.